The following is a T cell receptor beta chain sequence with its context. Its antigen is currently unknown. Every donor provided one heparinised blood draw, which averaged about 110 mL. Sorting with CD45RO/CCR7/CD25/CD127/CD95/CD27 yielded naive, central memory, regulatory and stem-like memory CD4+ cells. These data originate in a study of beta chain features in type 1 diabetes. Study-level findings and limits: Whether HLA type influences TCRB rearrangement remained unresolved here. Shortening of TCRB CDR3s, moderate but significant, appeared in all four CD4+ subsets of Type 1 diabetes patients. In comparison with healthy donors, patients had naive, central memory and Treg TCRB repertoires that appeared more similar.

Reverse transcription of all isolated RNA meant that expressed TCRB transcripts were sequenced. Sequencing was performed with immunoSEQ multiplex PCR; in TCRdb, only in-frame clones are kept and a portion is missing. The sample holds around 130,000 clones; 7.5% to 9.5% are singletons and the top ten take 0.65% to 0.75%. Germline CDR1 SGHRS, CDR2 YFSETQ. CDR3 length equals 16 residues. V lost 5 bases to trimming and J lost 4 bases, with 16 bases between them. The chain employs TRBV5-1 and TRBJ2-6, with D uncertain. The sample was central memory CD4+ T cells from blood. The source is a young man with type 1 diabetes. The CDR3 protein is CASRLSSNAGANVLTF. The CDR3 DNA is TGCGCCAGCAGACTGTCCTCAAACGCGGGGGCCAACGTCCTGACTTTC.